These 26 T cell receptor beta chains were all obtained from the same sample, sequenced in a study of shared clonotypes between healthy human individuals. Assay used: immunoSEQ multiplex PCR; TCRdb lists only in-frame clones, some missing. This repertoire shows around 2,000,000 clones, 85% to 95% found once; its top ten account for about 0.13%. Sequences were obtained from naive CD4+ T cells sorted from blood. Subset denoted: CD45RA+ positively selected. These receptor sequences come from a man aged 18 to 30 in good health.

The chain employs TRBV2 and TRBJ1-3; D perhaps matches TRBD1 (6 bases). CDR3 length: 14 residues. Trimming stripped 6 bases from V and 0 bases from J, with 9 bases between. Per the germline V gene, CDR1 is SNHLY and CDR2 is FYNNEI. The CDR3 region is CASSRDTSGNTIYF. The CDR3 DNA sequence: TGTGCCAGCAGCCGGGACACCTCTGGAAACACCATATATTTT.

V and J are TRBV5-6 and TRBJ2-4; maybe TRBD2 (6 bases). Trimming took 0 bases from V and 9 from J, leaving 19 bases between them. The CDR3 totals 16 residues. The germline gives CDR1 SGHDT, CDR2 YYEEEE. CDR3 residues: CASSLALGQGGFIQYF. CDR3 bases: TGTGCCAGCAGCTTGGCGCTTGGGCAGGGAGGATTCATTCAGTACTTC.

This clone has a single count. Other DNA sequences within the sample encode an identical CDR3. The V gene is TRBV2, the J gene TRBJ2-2, with TRBD2 matching 13 bases. CDR3 length: 15 amino acids. The J segment lost 4 bases and the V segment lost 5 bases, leaving 1 base of the junction unmatched. Germline V lookup: CDR1 SNHLY, CDR2 FYNNEI. This CDR3 is CASSWTSGSTGELFF. CDR3 DNA: TGTGCCAGCAGTTGGACTAGCGGGAGCACCGGGGAGCTGTTTTTT.

The chain joins TRBV9 to TRBJ2-2; D possibly corresponds to TRBD2 (6 bases). CDR1 is SGDLS and CDR2 is YYNGEE in the germline V gene. The germline V and J ends were trimmed by 5 bases and 2 bases, with 13 bases remaining between them. This CDR3 region has 15 residues. The CDR3 bases are TGTGCCAGCAGGCCGGAGGGCCTAAACACCGGGGAGCTGTTTTTT. Encoded protein: CASRPEGLNTGELFF.

The CDR3 DNA follows: TGCGCCAGCAGCTGGGCAGGGAATACCGGGGAGCTGTTTTTT. Encoded protein: CASSWAGNTGELFF. V usage is TRBV5-1 and J usage is TRBJ2-2; TRBD1 might be the D (5 bases). Trimming shortened V by 3 bases and J by 5 bases, and 11 bases separated the two germline ends. This CDR3 is 14 amino acids long. CDR1 is SGHRS and CDR2 is YFSETQ in the germline V gene.

The chain recombines TRBV6-6 with TRBJ2-7; 11 bases match TRBD2. CDR3 length equals 14 residues. Germline V gene lookup returns CDR1 MNHNY and CDR2 SVGAGI (reference sequence). The ends lost 6 bases at V and 6 bases at J; junction bases unmatched: 7. The DNA of the CDR3 is TGTGCCAGCAGGGAACTAGCGGGAGAGGTCGAGCAGTACTTC. This encodes CASRELAGEVEQYF.

The chain uses TRBV5-4 and TRBJ2-7, with 7 bases lining up with TRBD2. This CDR3 comprises 15 residues. From germline, CDR1 is SGHNT and CDR2 YYREEE (reference sequence). The V segment lost 4 bases and the J segment 6 bases; nucleotides outside the gene matches: 13. The CDR3, as DNA: TGTGCCAGCAGCCGGCCCGGGTCTCGCGGGGGCGAGCAGTACTTC. It specifies CASSRPGSRGGEQYF.

Details on this clone: Other DNA sequences from this sample encode an identical CDR3 as well. The gene calls are TRBV2 and TRBJ2-5, with 7 bases fitting TRBD1. Germline assignment: CDR1 SNHLY and CDR2 FYNNEI. J was trimmed by 5 bases and V by 6 bases; bases with no gene match: 3. CDR3 length equals 12 residues. The CDR3 is CASRDRAETQYF. CDR3 coding DNA: TGTGCCAGCAGAGACAGGGCGGAGACCCAGTACTTC.

The chain combines TRBV25-1 with TRBJ1-6, with 8 bases aligning to TRBD1. This CDR3 spans 15 amino acids. V lost 4 bases, J lost 5 bases, and 4 bases stayed unmatched. Looked up from germline, CDR1 is MGHDK and CDR2 is SYGVNS. The CDR3 bases are TGTGCCAGCAGTGCCGGACAGGGACATAATTCACCCCTCCACTTT. It codes for CASSAGQGHNSPLHF.

The chain links TRBV7-9 to TRBJ2-5; D not resolved. The CDR3 is 15 amino acids. Per the germline V gene, CDR1 is SEHNR and CDR2 is FQNEAQ (reference sequence). Trimming left V 5 bases short and J 1 base short, with 14 bases between. CDR3 sequence (DNA): TGTGCCAGCAGCCCAACTGACAACCGCCAAGAGACCCAGTACTTC. Translated: CASSPTDNRQETQYF.

This clone was recorded a few times. V is TRBV7-2 and J is TRBJ2-6; no clear D gene. CDR3 length equals 14 residues. The V end was cut by 2 bases, the J end by 0 bases, with 2 bases between. Germline V lookup: CDR1 SGHTA, CDR2 FQGNSA. CDR3 coding DNA: TGTGCCAGCAGCTTAAACTCTGGGGCCAACGTCCTGACTTTC. Translating gives CASSLNSGANVLTF.

The chain employs TRBV5-4 and TRBJ2-2; TRBD2 matches 12 bases. Trimming took 3 bases from V and 3 from J; bases not matched to a gene: 3. The CDR3 loop spans 16 amino acids. Germline values: CDR1 SGHNT, CDR2 YYREEE (reference sequence). CDR3 loop: CASSSRLAGDTGELFF. In DNA, the CDR3 is TGTGCCAGCAGCTCCCGACTAGCGGGAGACACCGGGGAGCTGTTTTTT.

The chain carries TRBV6-5 and TRBJ2-1; TRBD2 matches 11 bases. The germline CDR1 and CDR2 sequences are MNHEY and SVGAGI. The CDR3 has 15 amino acids. V trimming: 4 bases; J trimming: 9 bases; junction bases outside the gene matches: 8. In DNA, the CDR3 is TGTGCCAGCAGTTCCCTAGCGGGAGGAAGTCGTGAGCAGTTCTTC. This gives the protein CASSSLAGGSREQFF.

The chain couples TRBV6-1 to TRBJ2-5; D may be TRBD2 (6 bases). Germline V gene data show CDR1 as MNHNS and CDR2 as SASEGT. V shed 8 bases and J shed 5 bases, with 18 bases lying between them. The CDR3 is 14 amino acids. In nucleotides, the CDR3 is TGTGCCAGCCCCCGTTCGGGGGACGGCGAGACCCAGTACTTC. It codes for CASPRSGDGETQYF.

This chain connects TRBV30 to TRBJ2-1, with TRBD1 matching 8 bases. The CDR3 has 13 residues. Germline V gives CDR1 GTSNPN, CDR2 SVGIG (reference sequence). J gave up 13 bases and V 1 base, and 9 bases lay outside the gene matches. In DNA, the CDR3 is TGTGCCTGGAGTGCCGGCACAGGGGGTATTCAGTTCTTC. Translation gives CAWSAGTGGIQFF.

The CDR3 spells CASSLTRLVGQNTEAFF. The CDR3 nucleotides are TGTGCCAGCAGTTTAACTCGGTTGGTGGGGCAGAACACTGAAGCTTTCTTT. The J gene is TRBJ1-1, the V gene TRBV28; possibly TRBD1 for D (5 bases). Trimming shortened V by 2 bases and J by 1 base, and 17 bases separated the two germline ends. The CDR3 contains 17 residues. Germline V CDR1 and CDR2: MDHEN, SYDVKM.

This rearrangement joins TRBV7-9 to TRBJ2-1; TRBD2 agrees at 9 bases. The CDR3 is 15 amino acids. Germline CDR1 SEHNR, CDR2 FQNEAQ (reference sequence). Unmatched junction bases numbered 3, after V lost 6 bases and J lost 0 bases. CDR3 sequence reads: CASSSTSGSYNEQFF. The CDR3 DNA sequence: TGTGCCAGCAGTTCGACTAGCGGCTCCTACAATGAGCAGTTCTTC. Together with reference TRBV7-9 and TRBJ2-1, the CDR3 gives the full variable domain: DTGVSQNPRHKITKRGQNVTFRCDPISEHNRLYWYRQTLGQGPEFLTYFQNEAQLEKSRLLSDRFSAERPKGSFSTLEIQRTEQGDSAMYLCASSSTSGSYNEQFFGPGTRLTVL.

V is TRBV4-1 and J is TRBJ2-5, with D possibly being TRBD1 (6 bases). The J call is in doubt because the DNA end fits TRBJ2-7 better. The CDR3 is 15 amino acids. Germline V gene lookup returns CDR1 MGHRA and CDR2 YSYEKL. The CDR3 nucleotides are TGCGCCAGCAGCCAGAATTACAGGGAACCTTACGAGCAGTACTTC. It encodes CASSQNYREPYEQYF.

This clone was detected only once. The chain uses TRBV7-9 and TRBJ2-5; D is perhaps TRBD2 (5 bases). Germline CDR1 SEHNR, CDR2 FQNEAQ (reference sequence). This CDR3 region has 13 residues. The ends were cut back, 5 bases at V and 5 bases at J, with 12 bases in the middle. CDR3 loop: CASSLLGMETQYF. In nucleotides, the CDR3 is TGTGCCAGCAGCCTACTAGGGATGGAGACCCAGTACTTC.

The rearrangement links TRBV23-1 to TRBJ1-2, with 8 bases aligning to TRBD1. TRBV23-1 belongs to the ORF category, with a function that is uncertain. This CDR3 contains 16 residues. The trim removed 0 bases at V and 4 bases at J, leaving 7 bases unmatched. The chain's CDR3 is CASSQSCRGLIYGYTF. The CDR3 DNA follows: TGCGCCAGCAGTCAATCTTGCAGGGGGCTCATCTATGGCTACACCTTC.

The rearrangement joins TRBV7-2 to TRBJ1-2, with D possibly being TRBD1 (6 bases). The V gene's germline CDR1 is SGHTA and CDR2 FQGNSA. Trimming took off 4 bases at V and 8 bases at J, with 20 bases between the two ends. This CDR3 is built from 15 residues. The CDR3 region is CASSSWGAGQWGYTF. The CDR3, as DNA: TGTGCCAGCAGCTCCTGGGGGGCGGGACAATGGGGCTACACCTTC. Combining the CDR3 with reference TRBV7-2 and TRBJ1-2 gives the whole variable domain GAGVSQSPSNKVTEKGKDVELRCDPISGHTALYWYRQSLGQGLEFLIYFQGNSAPDKSGLPSDRFSAERTGGSVSTLTIQRTQQEDSAVYLCASSSWGAGQWGYTFGSGTRLTVV.

V gene TRBV2 combines with J gene TRBJ1-4; 9 positions match TRBD1. CDR1 SNHLY and CDR2 FYNNEI come from the germline V gene. After removal of 7 bases from V and 7 bases from J, the junction contained 4 bases not matched to a gene. The CDR3 loop spans 13 amino acids. The CDR3 sequence is CASTGQGFEKLFF. The DNA of the CDR3 is TGTGCCAGCACCGGACAGGGGTTTGAAAAACTGTTTTTT. The variable domain in full, with the rest retrieved from reference TRBV2 and TRBJ1-4, is EPEVTQTPSHQVTQMGQEVILRCVPISNHLYFYWYRQILGQKVEFLVSFYNNEISEKSEIFDDQFSVERPDGSNFTLKIRSTKLEDSAMYFCASTGQGFEKLFFGSGTQLSVL.

V usage is TRBV2 and J usage is TRBJ1-3, with 9 nucleotides matching TRBD1. This CDR3 spans 16 amino acids. J gave up 5 bases and V 1 base, and 6 bases lay outside the gene matches. Germline V gene lookup returns CDR1 SNHLY and CDR2 FYNNEI. CDR3 in amino acids: CASSEGSGQGRNTIYF. The DNA for the CDR3 is TGTGCCAGCAGTGAAGGTTCGGGACAGGGAAGAAACACCATATATTTT.

The chain uses TRBV2 and TRBJ2-5; maybe TRBD1 (5 bases). Trimming stripped 3 bases from V and 2 bases from J, with 16 bases between. CDR1 SNHLY and CDR2 FYNNEI come from the germline V gene. The CDR3 sequence is 16 residues long. The CDR3 spells CASSDSKGVGQETQYF. As DNA, the CDR3 is TGTGCCAGCAGTGACTCGAAAGGGGTCGGTCAAGAGACCCAGTACTTC. The full variable domain, rest sourced from reference TRBV2 and TRBJ2-5, is EPEVTQTPSHQVTQMGQEVILRCVPISNHLYFYWYRQILGQKVEFLVSFYNNEISEKSEIFDDQFSVERPDGSNFTLKIRSTKLEDSAMYFCASSDSKGVGQETQYFGPGTRLLVL.

Here the CDR3 DNA reads TGTGCCAGCTCACCACCGGGACAGGCCCCTTATGGCTACACCTTC. This gives the protein CASSPPGQAPYGYTF. This chain connects TRBV18 to TRBJ1-2, with 8 bases aligning to TRBD1. The CDR3 sequence is 15 residues long. From germline, CDR1 is KGHSH and CDR2 LQKENI. Unmatched junction bases numbered 5, after V lost 0 bases and J lost 5 bases. Filled out from reference TRBV18 and TRBJ1-2, the complete variable domain reads NAGVMQNPRHLVRRRGQEARLRCSPMKGHSHVYWYRQLPEEGLKFMVYLQKENIIDESGMPKERFSAEFPKEGPSILRIQQVVRGDSAAYFCASSPPGQAPYGYTFGSGTRLTVV.

The chain recombines TRBV6-5 with TRBJ1-6; 7 bases are shared with TRBD1. The CDR3 consists of 15 residues. From germline, CDR1 is MNHEY and CDR2 SVGAGI. With 6 bases clipped from V and 7 bases from J, the junction kept 9 bases outside the gene matches. Here the CDR3 DNA reads TGTGCCAGCAGACTCCCCGGGACAGACAATTCACCCCTCCACTTT. It codes for CASRLPGTDNSPLHF.